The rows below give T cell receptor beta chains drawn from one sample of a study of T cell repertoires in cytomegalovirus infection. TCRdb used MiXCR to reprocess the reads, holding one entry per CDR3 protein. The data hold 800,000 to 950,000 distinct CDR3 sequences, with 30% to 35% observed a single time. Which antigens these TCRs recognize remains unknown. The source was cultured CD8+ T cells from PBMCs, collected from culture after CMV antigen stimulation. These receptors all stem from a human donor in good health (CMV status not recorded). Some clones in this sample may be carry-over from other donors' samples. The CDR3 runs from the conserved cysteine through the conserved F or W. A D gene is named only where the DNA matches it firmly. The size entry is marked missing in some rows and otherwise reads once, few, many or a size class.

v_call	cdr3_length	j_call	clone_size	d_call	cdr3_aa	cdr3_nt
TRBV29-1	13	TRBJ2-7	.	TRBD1	CSVWTGGSYEQYF	TGCAGCGTGTGGACAGGTGGCTCCTACGAGCAGTACTTC
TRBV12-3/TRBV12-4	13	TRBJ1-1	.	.	CASSHDLNTEAFF	TGTGCCAGCAGCCATGACTTAAACACTGAAGCTTTCTTT
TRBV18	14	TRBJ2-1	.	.	CASSPPTAPTEQFF	TGTGCCAGCTCACCACCGACAGCCCCCACTGAGCAGTTCTTC
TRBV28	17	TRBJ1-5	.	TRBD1	CASSSRGGLRGNQPQHF	TGTGCCAGCAGTTCTAGAGGGGGCCTGAGGGGCAATCAGCCCCAGCATTTT
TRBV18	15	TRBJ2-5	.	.	CASSPGASSGETQYF	TGTGCCAGCTCACCCGGCGCCTCGAGCGGGGAGACCCAGTACTTC
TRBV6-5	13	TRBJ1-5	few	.	CASSYSEWAPQHF	TGTGCCAGCAGTTACTCAGAGTGGGCACCCCAGCATTTT
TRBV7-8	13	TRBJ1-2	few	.	CASSWGKRNGYTF	TGTGCCAGCAGCTGGGGGAAACGGAATGGCTACACCTTC
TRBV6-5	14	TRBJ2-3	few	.	CASSTFSETDTQYF	TGTGCCAGCAGCACATTTTCGGAGACAGATACGCAGTATTTT
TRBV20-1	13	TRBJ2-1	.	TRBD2	CSTKAGGYNEQFF	TGCAGTACGAAAGCGGGGGGGTACAATGAGCAGTTCTTC
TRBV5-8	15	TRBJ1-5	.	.	CASIPRWGSNQPQHF	TGTGCCAGCATCCCCCGGTGGGGAAGCAATCAGCCCCAGCATTTT
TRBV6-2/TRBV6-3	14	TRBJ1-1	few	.	CASSYGGRNTEAFF	TGTGCCAGCAGTTACGGGGGGAGGAACACTGAAGCTTTCTTT
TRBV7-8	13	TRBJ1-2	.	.	CASSPAEMRGYTF	TGTGCCAGCAGCCCAGCCGAGATGAGGGGCTACACCTTC
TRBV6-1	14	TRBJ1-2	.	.	CASSYSGPSYGYTF	TGTGCCAGCAGCTATTCGGGACCGAGCTATGGCTACACCTTC
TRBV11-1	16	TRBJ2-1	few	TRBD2	CASRGTSGVPYNEQFF	TGTGCCAGCAGGGGAACTAGCGGGGTCCCCTACAATGAGCAGTTCTTC
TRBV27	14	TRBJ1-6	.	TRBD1	CASSLGTGASPLHF	TGTGCCAGCAGTTTGGGGACAGGAGCTTCACCCCTCCACTTT
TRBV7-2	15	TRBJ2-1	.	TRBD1	CASSLWDSSNNEQFF	TGTGCCAGCAGCTTGTGGGACAGTTCAAACAATGAGCAGTTCTTC
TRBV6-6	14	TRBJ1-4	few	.	CASSGREGFEKLFF	TGTGCCAGCAGTGGGAGGGAAGGGTTTGAAAAACTGTTTTTT
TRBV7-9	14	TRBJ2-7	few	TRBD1	CASSGGQGVGEQYF	TGTGCCAGCAGCGGAGGACAGGGGGTCGGCGAGCAGTACTTC
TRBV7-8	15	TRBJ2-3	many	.	CASSLDRRSTDTQYF	TGTGCCAGCAGCTTAGACAGGCGAAGCACAGATACGCAGTATTTT
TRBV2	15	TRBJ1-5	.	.	CASSDGAGLNQPQHF	TGTGCCAGCAGCGATGGGGCAGGACTCAATCAGCCCCAGCATTTT
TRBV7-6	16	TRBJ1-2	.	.	CASNGHMDTANYGYTF	TGTGCCAGCAACGGACACATGGACACTGCTAACTATGGCTACACCTTC
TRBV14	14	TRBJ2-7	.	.	CASSQRWGIYEQYF	TGTGCCAGCAGCCAAAGGTGGGGAATCTACGAGCAGTACTTC
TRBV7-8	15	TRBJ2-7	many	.	CASSNLGKDSYEQYF	TGTGCCAGCAGCAACCTGGGCAAGGACTCCTACGAGCAGTACTTC
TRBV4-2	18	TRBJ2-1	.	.	CASSQYGGGSSSYNEQFF	TGTGCCAGCAGCCAATATGGAGGGGGCAGTAGCTCCTACAATGAGCAGTTCTTC
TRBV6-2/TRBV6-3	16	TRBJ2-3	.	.	CASSYSVRGGTDTQYF	TGTGCCAGCAGTTACTCTGTGAGGGGAGGCACAGATACGCAGTATTTT
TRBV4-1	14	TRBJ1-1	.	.	CASSQEGGFTEAFF	TGCGCCAGCAGCCAAGAAGGGGGGTTTACTGAAGCTTTCTTT
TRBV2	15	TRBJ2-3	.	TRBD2	CASSELRGNTDTQYF	TGTGCCAGCAGTGAACTGCGGGGGAATACAGATACGCAGTATTTT
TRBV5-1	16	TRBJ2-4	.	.	CASSLGIGGAKNIQYF	TGCGCCAGCAGCTTGGGGATTGGGGGAGCCAAAAACATTCAGTACTTC
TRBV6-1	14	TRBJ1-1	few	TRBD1	CASSSQGQGTEAFF	TGTGCCAGCAGTTCCCAGGGACAGGGGACTGAAGCTTTCTTT
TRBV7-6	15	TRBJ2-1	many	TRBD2	CASSRLALGSHEQFF	TGTGCCAGCAGCCGACTAGCATTAGGGTCCCATGAGCAGTTCTTC
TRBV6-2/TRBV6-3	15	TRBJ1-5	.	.	CASSYSRGRNQLQHF	TGTGCCAGCAGTTACTCGAGGGGGAGGAATCAGCTCCAGCATTTT
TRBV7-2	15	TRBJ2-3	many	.	CASSFRATSTDTQYF	TGTGCCAGCAGCTTCCGGGCCACTAGCACAGATACGCAGTATTTT